This T cell receptor (beta chain) appears in the sequencing data of a study of a mutant IDH1 vaccine in newly diagnosed glioma. For the study at large: Patients previously underwent radiotherapy, temozolomide, or both, and most underwent both.

On this clone itself: What it binds is unknown.

Specified time point: baseline, week 1 (first vaccination visit). Treatment meaning: pre-vaccination baseline after standard-of-care therapy. Every donor had a new WHO grade 3 or 4 astrocytoma that was IDH1-mutant, with loss of nuclear ATRX. Data came from immunoSEQ multiplex PCR; TCRdb stores just in-frame clones and leaves some out. The sample includes 45,000 to 70,000 clones, 91% of them seen just once. Study-wide findings and caveats: Pseudoprogression seemed unrelated to changes in top peripheral T cell clonotypes. Vaccine-induced responses were seen in 93.3% of patients, spanning several MHC alleles.

Per the germline V gene, CDR1 is MNHEY and CDR2 is SMNVEV (reference sequence). The J segment lost 1 base and the V segment lost 4 bases, leaving 1 base of the junction unmatched. The CDR3 is 14 amino acids. The receptor's source is a man aged 45-65 years with glioma. V usage is TRBV27 and J usage is TRBJ2-4, with 7 bases lining up with TRBD1. The material sequenced was PBMCs, taken from a glioma patient treated with radiotherapy, temozolomide or both. CDR3 sequence: CASSSTGAKNIQYF. In DNA form, the CDR3 reads TGTGCCAGCAGTTCGACAGGGGCCAAAAACATTCAGTACTTC.